These T cell receptor beta chains were read from a single sample in a study of blood T cell repertoires in COVID-19. Clones were sequenced by immunoSEQ multiplex PCR, and TCRdb holds only the in-frame ones, with some missing. Of 470,000 or so clones listed, roughly 88% were seen once; the top ten hold 3% to 3.5%. Sequenced sample: peripheral blood. These TCRs come from a human donor in a cohort sampled during active COVID-19. CDR3s include the opening cysteine and the closing phenylalanine or tryptophan. D genes are given only for firm matches. Rows give clone size only sometimes, using once, few, many, or a class for an expanded clone.

clone_size j_call v_call d_call cdr3_aa cdr3_nt
NA TRBJ2-1 TRBV12-1 NA CASSSWTSGRYNEQFF TGTGCCAGCAGCTCCTGGACTAGCGGGAGGTACAATGAGCAGTTCTTC
NA TRBJ1-1 TRBV29-1 NA CSIHHGNTEAFF TGCAGCATCCACCACGGGAACACTGAAGCTTTCTTT
NA TRBJ2-7 TRBV19 NA CASSISHAGGAYEQYF TGTGCCAGTAGTATTTCGCATGCTGGGGGGGCTTACGAGCAGTACTTC
NA TRBJ2-7 TRBV24-1 TRBD2 CATSDPTSGSNEQYF TGTGCCACCAGTGACCCGACTAGCGGGAGCAACGAGCAGTACTTC
NA TRBJ1-3 TRBV9 NA CASSVHREWDTIYF TGTGCCAGCAGCGTGCACAGGGAGTGGGACACCATATATTTT
NA TRBJ1-3 TRBV28 NA CASTTRPSGNTIYF TGTGCCAGCACCACACGTCCCTCTGGAAACACCATATATTTT
few TRBJ1-3 TRBV7-2 NA CASSRTAFSGNTIYF TGTGCCAGCAGCCGGACAGCATTCTCTGGAAACACCATATATTTT
once TRBJ1-1 TRBV27 NA CATRYQRANTEAFF TGTGCCACGCGGTATCAGCGGGCTAACACTGAAGCTTTCTTT
NA TRBJ2-2 TRBV12-5 NA CASGPLSGELFF TGTGCTAGTGGTCCACTCTCCGGGGAGCTGTTTTTT
NA TRBJ1-1 TRBV6-6 NA CASQRGGANTEAFF TGTGCCAGCCAAAGGGGAGGGGCGAACACTGAAGCTTTCTTT
NA TRBJ1-1 TRBV24-1 TRBD1 CATSNRGRMNTEAFF TGTGCCACCAGTAACAGGGGGCGGATGAACACTGAAGCTTTCTTT
NA TRBJ2-1 TRBV18 TRBD1 CASSPVPSGQGGEQFF TGTGCCAGCTCACCCGTTCCAAGCGGACAGGGCGGTGAGCAGTTCTTC
NA TRBJ2-3 TRBV27 NA CASSPFGVTDTQYF TGTGCCAGCAGTCCGTTCGGAGTCACAGATACGCAGTATTTT
NA TRBJ2-6 TRBV6-2/TRBV6-3 TRBD1 CASSPRDRVISGANVLTF TGTGCCAGCAGCCCTCGGGACAGGGTGATCTCTGGGGCCAACGTCCTGACTTTC
once TRBJ2-5 TRBV27 NA CASRDYRLEKETQYF TGTGCCAGCAGGGACTACCGACTAGAGAAAGAGACCCAGTACTTC
NA TRBJ2-5 TRBV5-1 TRBD1 CASSLNVRGREETQYF TGCGCCAGCAGCTTGAACGTCAGGGGGCGCGAGGAGACCCAGTACTTC
NA TRBJ2-5 TRBV28 NA CASALPVSISQYF TGTGCCAGCGCACTGCCGGTATCAATTTCCCAGTACTTC
NA TRBJ2-2 TRBV3-1/TRBV3-2 TRBD1 CASSQWGTGGRTGELFF TGTGCCAGCAGCCAATGGGGGACAGGGGGCCGGACCGGGGAGCTGTTTTTT
NA TRBJ2-3 TRBV7-3 NA CASSRGGTGFYTQYF TGTGCCAGCAGTCGGGGCGGGACTGGATTCTATACGCAGTATTTT
once TRBJ1-1 TRBV27 TRBD1 CASSRQGSGTEAFF TGTGCCAGCAGCCGACAGGGATCAGGGACTGAAGCTTTCTTT
NA TRBJ1-1 TRBV2 NA CASSETTLSEAFF TGTGCCAGCAGTGAAACCACTCTCTCTGAAGCTTTCTTT
NA TRBJ2-1 TRBV25-1 NA CASIRDWGGSHEQFF TGTGCCAGCATCCGAGATTGGGGAGGCTCCCATGAGCAGTTCTTC
NA TRBJ1-2 TRBV5-6 TRBD1 CASSSRDRGFGGYTF TGTGCCAGCAGCTCCCGGGACAGGGGGTTTGGGGGCTACACCTTC
NA TRBJ1-2 TRBV19 NA CASSFPTPTHGYTF TGTGCCAGTAGTTTTCCGACACCTACGCATGGCTACACCTTC
NA TRBJ2-2 TRBV28 NA CASSQDSNTGELFF TGTGCCAGCTCCCAGGACTCAAACACCGGGGAGCTGTTTTTT
NA TRBJ1-4 TRBV19 TRBD1 CASDSGQSPEKLFF TGTGCCAGTGATTCGGGACAGAGCCCTGAAAAACTGTTTTTT
NA TRBJ2-1 TRBV28 TRBD2 CASSLGGLAVDEQFF TGTGCCAGCAGCCTAGGGGGACTAGCGGTCGATGAGCAGTTCTTC
NA TRBJ2-2 TRBV3-1/TRBV3-2 NA CASSRRVTGELFF TGTGCCAGCAGCCGGCGGGTAACCGGGGAGCTGTTTTTT
NA TRBJ1-2 TRBV28 NA CASSNRPDYGYTF TGTGCCAGCAGTAACAGACCTGACTATGGCTACACCTTC
NA TRBJ1-1 TRBV19 NA CASSIAERDTEAFF TGTGCCAGTAGTATAGCAGAGAGGGACACTGAAGCTTTCTTT
NA TRBJ1-5 TRBV6-2/TRBV6-3 NA CASSRGTFGNQPQHF TGTGCCAGCAGTAGAGGGACATTTGGCAATCAGCCCCAGCATTTT
NA TRBJ1-5 TRBV15 TRBD1 CATSSVRQGAQPQHF TGTGCCACCAGCAGCGTACGACAGGGGGCTCAGCCCCAGCATTTT
NA TRBJ2-3 TRBV9 TRBD2 CASSVDQRERGDTQYF TGTGCCAGCAGCGTAGACCAGCGGGAGCGTGGAGATACGCAGTATTTT
NA TRBJ2-7 TRBV3-1/TRBV3-2 NA CASSQQATYEQYF TGTGCCAGCAGCCAACAGGCCACCTACGAGCAGTACTTC
once TRBJ2-3 TRBV19 NA CASSLARPSTDTQYF TGTGCCAGTAGTTTAGCCAGGCCTTCCACAGATACGCAGTATTTT
NA TRBJ1-2 TRBV5-3 TRBD1 CARSWDRGGYGYTF TGTGCCAGAAGCTGGGACAGGGGTGGTTATGGCTACACCTTC
NA TRBJ2-3 TRBV6-5 NA CASSSPSDTQYF TGTGCCAGCAGTTCCCCCTCGGATACGCAGTATTTT
NA TRBJ2-2 TRBV30 NA CAWGRAGSTGELFF TGTGCCTGGGGCCGGGCAGGGTCGACCGGGGAGCTGTTTTTT
NA TRBJ2-1 TRBV11-2 NA CASSTARGSYNEQFF TGTGCCAGCAGCACCGCTAGGGGCTCCTACAATGAGCAGTTCTTC
NA TRBJ1-6 TRBV19 NA CASRQNNSPLHF TGTGCCAGTAGACAGAATAATTCACCCCTCCACTTT
few TRBJ1-5 TRBV15 NA CATSSQRSTNQPQHF TGTGCCACCAGCAGCCAACGTTCAACTAATCAGCCCCAGCATTTT
NA TRBJ1-5 TRBV6-6 TRBD1 CATDRDSNQPQHF TGTGCCACCGACAGGGATAGCAATCAGCCCCAGCATTTT
NA TRBJ2-7 TRBV19 TRBD1 CASSIDRGPYEQYF TGTGCCAGTAGTATCGACAGGGGGCCCTACGAGCAGTACTTC
NA TRBJ1-1 TRBV18 NA CASSPQRGRNTEAFF TGTGCCAGCTCACCACAGAGAGGGAGGAACACTGAAGCTTTCTTT
NA TRBJ2-7 TRBV6-1 TRBD2 CASSEAGLAGHYEQYF TGTGCCAGCAGCGAAGCTGGACTAGCGGGCCACTACGAGCAGTACTTC
NA TRBJ2-7 TRBV28 NA CASSLSGGPAYEQYF TGTGCCAGCAGTTTATCGGGCGGGCCCGCCTACGAGCAGTACTTC
NA TRBJ2-1 TRBV4-1 TRBD2 CASSQAGLAVYNEQFF TGCGCCAGCAGCCAAGCGGGACTAGCGGTATACAATGAGCAGTTCTTC
NA TRBJ1-5 TRBV23-1 TRBD1 CASSQSGTGIVRQPQHF TGCGCCAGCAGTCAATCAGGGACAGGGATTGTTAGACAGCCCCAGCATTTT
NA TRBJ2-7 TRBV3-1/TRBV3-2 NA CASSQDEAGVNGAYEQYF TGTGCCAGCAGCCAAGATGAGGCAGGGGTAAATGGGGCCTACGAGCAGTACTTC
once TRBJ2-1 TRBV5-4 TRBD2 CASSLGLAGAYNEQFF TGTGCCAGCAGCTTGGGGCTAGCGGGGGCCTACAATGAGCAGTTCTTC
NA TRBJ2-2 TRBV19 TRBD1 CASSVGQAATGELFF TGTGCCAGTAGTGTGGGACAGGCTGCCACCGGGGAGCTGTTTTTT
few TRBJ1-2 TRBV11-3 NA CASSLDSKDTYGYTF TGTGCCAGCAGCTTAGATAGTAAAGACACTTATGGCTACACCTTC
NA TRBJ2-1 TRBV11-3 TRBD1 CASSREAGTGSYNEQFF TGTGCCAGCAGCAGAGAGGCTGGGACAGGGTCCTACAATGAGCAGTTCTTC
NA TRBJ2-7 TRBV6-1 TRBD1 CASSEKQGGRSYEQYF TGTGCCAGCAGTGAGAAACAGGGGGGAAGGTCCTACGAGCAGTACTTC
NA TRBJ2-1 TRBV5-1 TRBD2 CASSFSIMWTSGTYNEQFF TGCGCCAGCAGCTTCTCGATTATGTGGACTAGCGGGACCTACAATGAGCAGTTCTTC
NA TRBJ1-2 TRBV9 NA CASSGGEGSPNYGHTF TGTGCCAGCAGCGGCGGGGAGGGCAGCCCTAACTATGGCCACACCTTC
NA TRBJ1-4 TRBV5-4 TRBD1 CASSLRGQGNEKLFF TGTGCCAGCAGCTTACGAGGACAGGGGAATGAAAAACTGTTTTTT
NA TRBJ1-1 TRBV25-1 NA CASSEYKNTEAFF TGTGCCAGCAGTGAATACAAGAACACTGAAGCTTTCTTT
NA TRBJ1-3 TRBV2 NA CASRAGYGNTIYF TGTGCCAGCAGAGCAGGGTACGGAAACACCATATATTTT